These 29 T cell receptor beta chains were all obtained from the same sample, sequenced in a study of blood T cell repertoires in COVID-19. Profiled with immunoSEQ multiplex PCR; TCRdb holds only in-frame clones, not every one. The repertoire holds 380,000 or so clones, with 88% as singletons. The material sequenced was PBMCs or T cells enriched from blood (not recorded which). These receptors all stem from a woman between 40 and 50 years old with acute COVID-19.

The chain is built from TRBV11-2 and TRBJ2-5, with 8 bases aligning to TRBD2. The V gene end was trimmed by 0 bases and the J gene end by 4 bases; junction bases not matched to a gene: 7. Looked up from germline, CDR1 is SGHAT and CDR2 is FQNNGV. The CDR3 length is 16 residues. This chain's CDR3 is CASSLDLMRGAETQYF. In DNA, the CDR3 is TGTGCCAGCAGCTTAGATCTTATGCGGGGGGCAGAGACCCAGTACTTC.

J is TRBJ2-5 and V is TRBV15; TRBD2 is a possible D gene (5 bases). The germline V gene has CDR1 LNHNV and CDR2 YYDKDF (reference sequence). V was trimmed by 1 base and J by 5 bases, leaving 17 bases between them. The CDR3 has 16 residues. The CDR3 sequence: CATSRGNLGLRETQYF. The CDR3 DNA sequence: TGTGCCACCAGCAGAGGCAACTTAGGACTTCGGGAGACCCAGTACTTC.

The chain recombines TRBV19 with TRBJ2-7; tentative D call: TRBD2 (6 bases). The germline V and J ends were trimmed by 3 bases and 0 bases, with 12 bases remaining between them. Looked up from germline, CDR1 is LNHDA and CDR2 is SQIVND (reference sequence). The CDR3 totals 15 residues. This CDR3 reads CASSIGTPSSYEQYF. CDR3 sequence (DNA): TGTGCCAGTAGTATCGGGACTCCCAGCTCCTACGAGCAGTACTTC.

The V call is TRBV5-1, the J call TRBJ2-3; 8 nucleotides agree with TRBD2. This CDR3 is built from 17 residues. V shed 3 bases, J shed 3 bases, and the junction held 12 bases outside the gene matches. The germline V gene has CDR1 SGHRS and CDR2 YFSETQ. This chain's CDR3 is CASSSVVAGKVTDTQYF. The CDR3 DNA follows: TGCGCCAGCAGCTCTGTCGTAGCGGGGAAGGTGACAGATACGCAGTATTTT. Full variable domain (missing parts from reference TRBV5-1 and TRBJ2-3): KAGVTQTPRYLIKTRGQQVTLSCSPISGHRSVSWYQQTPGQGLQFLFEYFSETQRNKGNFPGRFSGRQFSNSRSEMNVSTLELGDSALYLCASSSVVAGKVTDTQYFGPGTRLTVL.

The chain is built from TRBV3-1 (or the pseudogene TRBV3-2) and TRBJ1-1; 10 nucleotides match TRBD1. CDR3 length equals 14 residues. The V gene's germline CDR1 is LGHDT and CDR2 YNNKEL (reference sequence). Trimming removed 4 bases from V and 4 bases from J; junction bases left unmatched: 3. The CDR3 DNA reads TGTGCCAGCAGCCCTTGGACAGGGGGCACTGAAGCTTTCTTT. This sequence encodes CASSPWTGGTEAFF.

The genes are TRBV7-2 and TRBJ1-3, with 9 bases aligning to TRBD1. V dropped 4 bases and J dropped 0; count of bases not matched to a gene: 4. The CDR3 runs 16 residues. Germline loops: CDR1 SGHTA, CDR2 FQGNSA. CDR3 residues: CASSSTGGNSGNTIYF. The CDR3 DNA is TGTGCCAGCAGCTCAACAGGGGGCAACTCTGGAAACACCATATATTTT. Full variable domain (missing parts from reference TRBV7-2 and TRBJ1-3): GAGVSQSPSNKVTEKGKDVELRCDPISGHTALYWYRQSLGQGLEFLIYFQGNSAPDKSGLPSDRFSAERTGGSVSTLTIQRTQQEDSAVYLCASSSTGGNSGNTIYFGEGSWLTVV.

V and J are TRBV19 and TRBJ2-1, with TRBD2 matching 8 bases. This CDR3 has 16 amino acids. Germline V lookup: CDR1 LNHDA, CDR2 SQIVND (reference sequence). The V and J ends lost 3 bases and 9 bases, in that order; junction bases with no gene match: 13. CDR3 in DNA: TGTGCCAGTAGTATGTTGTCGGGGGGGGGCGTCCGTGAGCAGTTCTTC. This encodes CASSMLSGGGVREQFF.

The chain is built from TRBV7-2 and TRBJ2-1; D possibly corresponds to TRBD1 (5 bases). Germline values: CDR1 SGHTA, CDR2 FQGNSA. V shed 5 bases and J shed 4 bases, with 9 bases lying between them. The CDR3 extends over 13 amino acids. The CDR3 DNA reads TGTGCCAGCAGCCTGACAGCTTACAATGAGCAGTTCTTC. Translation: CASSLTAYNEQFF.

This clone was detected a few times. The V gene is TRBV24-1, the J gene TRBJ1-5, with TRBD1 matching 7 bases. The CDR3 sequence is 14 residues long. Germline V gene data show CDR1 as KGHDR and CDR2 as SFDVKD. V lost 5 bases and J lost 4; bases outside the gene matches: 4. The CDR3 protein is CATSAQQGNQPQHF. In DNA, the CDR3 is TGTGCCACCAGTGCCCAACAGGGGAATCAGCCCCAGCATTTT.

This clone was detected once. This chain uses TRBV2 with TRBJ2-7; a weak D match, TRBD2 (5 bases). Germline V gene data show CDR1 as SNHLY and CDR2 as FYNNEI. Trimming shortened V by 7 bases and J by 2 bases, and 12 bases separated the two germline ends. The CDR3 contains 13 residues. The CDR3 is CASIPGSPYEQYF. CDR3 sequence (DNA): TGTGCCAGCATCCCGGGATCTCCCTACGAGCAGTACTTC.

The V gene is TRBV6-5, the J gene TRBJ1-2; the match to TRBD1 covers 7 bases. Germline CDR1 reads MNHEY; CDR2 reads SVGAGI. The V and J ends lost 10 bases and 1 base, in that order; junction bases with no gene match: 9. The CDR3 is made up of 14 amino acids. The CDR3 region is CATTPRQGNYGYTF. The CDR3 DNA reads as TGTGCCACCACACCCCGACAGGGTAACTATGGCTACACCTTC.

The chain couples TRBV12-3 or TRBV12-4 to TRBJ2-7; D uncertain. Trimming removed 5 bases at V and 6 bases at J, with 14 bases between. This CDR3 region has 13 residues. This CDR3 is CASSLSPGGEQYF. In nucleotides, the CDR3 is TGTGCCAGCAGTCTTTCTCCCGGTGGCGAGCAGTACTTC.

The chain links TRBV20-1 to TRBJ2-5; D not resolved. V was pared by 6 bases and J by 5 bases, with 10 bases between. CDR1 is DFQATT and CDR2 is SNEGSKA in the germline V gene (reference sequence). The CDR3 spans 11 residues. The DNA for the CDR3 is TGCAGTGCCGCCCCGCGTGAGACCCAGTACTTC. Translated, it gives CSAAPRETQYF.

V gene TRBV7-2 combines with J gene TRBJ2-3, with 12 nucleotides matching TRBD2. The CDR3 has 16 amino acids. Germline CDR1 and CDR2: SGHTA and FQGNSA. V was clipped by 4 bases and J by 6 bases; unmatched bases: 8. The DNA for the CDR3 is TGTGCCAGCAGCTCCACTAGCGGGAGGAGACTGGATACGCAGTATTTT. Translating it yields CASSSTSGRRLDTQYF.

CDR3 region: CASRNRDRRTEAFF. The CDR3 coding sequence is TGTGCCAGCAGGAACCGGGACAGGAGGACTGAAGCTTTCTTT. The chain uses TRBV3-1 (or the pseudogene TRBV3-2) and TRBJ1-1; 8 bases are a match to TRBD1. The length of the CDR3 is 14 residues. Germline lookup yields CDR1 LGHDT and CDR2 YNNKEL (reference sequence). V was clipped by 6 bases and J by 5 bases; unmatched bases: 8.

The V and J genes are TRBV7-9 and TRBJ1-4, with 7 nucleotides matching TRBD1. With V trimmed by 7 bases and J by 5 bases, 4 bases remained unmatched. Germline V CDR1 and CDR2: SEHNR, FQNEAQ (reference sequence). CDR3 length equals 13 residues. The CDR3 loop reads CASTGGSNEKLFF. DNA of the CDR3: TGTGCCAGCACAGGGGGTAGCAATGAAAAACTGTTTTTT.

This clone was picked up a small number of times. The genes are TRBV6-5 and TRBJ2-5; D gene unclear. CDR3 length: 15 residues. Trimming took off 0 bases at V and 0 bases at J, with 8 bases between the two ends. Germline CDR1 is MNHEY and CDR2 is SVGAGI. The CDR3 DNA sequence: TGTGCCAGCAGTTACTCGTCGCAGTACCAAGAGACCCAGTACTTC. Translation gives CASSYSSQYQETQYF.

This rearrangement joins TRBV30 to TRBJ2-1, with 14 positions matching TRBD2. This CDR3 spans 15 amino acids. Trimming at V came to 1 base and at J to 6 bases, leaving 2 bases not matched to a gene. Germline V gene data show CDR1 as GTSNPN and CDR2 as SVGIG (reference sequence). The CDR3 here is CAWSAGTSGGNEQFF. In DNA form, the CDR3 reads TGTGCCTGGAGTGCAGGGACTAGCGGGGGCAATGAGCAGTTCTTC.

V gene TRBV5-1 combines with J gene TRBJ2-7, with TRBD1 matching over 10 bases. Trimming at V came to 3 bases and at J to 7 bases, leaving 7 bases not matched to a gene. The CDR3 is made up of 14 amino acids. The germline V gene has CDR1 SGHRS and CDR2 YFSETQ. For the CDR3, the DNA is TGCGCCAGCAGCTGGGGGGACAGGGGTGAGGAGCAGTACTTC. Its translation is CASSWGDRGEEQYF.

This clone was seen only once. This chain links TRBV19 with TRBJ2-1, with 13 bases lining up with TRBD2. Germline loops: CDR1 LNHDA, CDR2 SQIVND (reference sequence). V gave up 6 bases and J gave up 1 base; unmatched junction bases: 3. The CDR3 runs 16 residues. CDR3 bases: TGTGCCAGTAGGGTGACTAGCGGGGGGTCCTACAATGAGCAGTTCTTC. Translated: CASRVTSGGSYNEQFF.

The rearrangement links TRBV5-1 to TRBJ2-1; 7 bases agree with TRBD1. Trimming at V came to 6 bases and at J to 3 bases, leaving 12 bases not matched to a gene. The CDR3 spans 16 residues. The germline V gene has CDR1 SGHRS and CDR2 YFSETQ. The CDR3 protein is CASTSTGDSSYNEQFF. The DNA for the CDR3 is TGCGCCAGCACCTCGACTGGGGACAGTAGCTACAATGAGCAGTTCTTC.

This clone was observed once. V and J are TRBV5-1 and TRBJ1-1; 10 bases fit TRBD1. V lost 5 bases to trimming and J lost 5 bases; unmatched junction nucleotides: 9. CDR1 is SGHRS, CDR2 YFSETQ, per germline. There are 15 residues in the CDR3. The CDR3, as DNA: TGCGCCAGCAGGAGGGTGACAGGGGGCAGAACTGAAGCTTTCTTT. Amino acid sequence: CASRRVTGGRTEAFF.

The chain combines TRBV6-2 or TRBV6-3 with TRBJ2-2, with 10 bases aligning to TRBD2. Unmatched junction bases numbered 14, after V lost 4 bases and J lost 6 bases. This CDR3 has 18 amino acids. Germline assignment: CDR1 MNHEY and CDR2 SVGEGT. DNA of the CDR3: TGTGCCAGCAGTTCACCAATTAGCGGGGGGCCCCAGTCCGGGGAGCTGTTTTTT. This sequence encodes CASSSPISGGPQSGELFF.

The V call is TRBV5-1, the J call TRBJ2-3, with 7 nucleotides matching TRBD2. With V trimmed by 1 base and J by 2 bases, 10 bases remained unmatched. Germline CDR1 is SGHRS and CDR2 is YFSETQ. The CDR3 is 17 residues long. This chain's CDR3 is CASSLYLTSSYTDTQYF. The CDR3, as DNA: TGCGCCAGCAGCTTGTATTTGACTAGCTCTTACACAGATACGCAGTATTTT.

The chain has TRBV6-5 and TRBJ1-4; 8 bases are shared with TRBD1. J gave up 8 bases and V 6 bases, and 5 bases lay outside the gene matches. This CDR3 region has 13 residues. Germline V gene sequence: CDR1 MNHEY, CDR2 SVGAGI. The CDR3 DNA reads TGTGCCAGCAGGGGACAGGTTATAGAAAAACTGTTTTTT. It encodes CASRGQVIEKLFF.

The CDR3 DNA reads as TGTGCCAGTAGTATAGGTGGGCCAAGTCCCTACGAGCAGTACTTC. Translating gives CASSIGGPSPYEQYF. This chain joins TRBV19 and TRBJ2-7; no clear D gene. Trimming took 1 base from V and 2 from J, leaving 12 bases between them. In germline, CDR1 is LNHDA, CDR2 SQIVND (reference sequence). The CDR3 runs 15 residues.

DNA for the CDR3: TGTGCCAGCAGCTTGCCACAGGATTGGGACAATGAGCAGTTCTTC. Translated: CASSLPQDWDNEQFF. This chain links TRBV5-4 with TRBJ2-1; D perhaps matches TRBD1 (5 bases). This CDR3 is 15 amino acids long. Trimming stripped 1 base from V and 5 bases from J, with 13 bases between. Germline V gene lookup returns CDR1 SGHNT and CDR2 YYREEE (reference sequence).

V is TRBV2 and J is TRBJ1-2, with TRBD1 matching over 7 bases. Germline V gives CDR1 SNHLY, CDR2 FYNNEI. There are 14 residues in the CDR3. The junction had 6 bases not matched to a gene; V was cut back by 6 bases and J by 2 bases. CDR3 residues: CASSADRVNYGYTF. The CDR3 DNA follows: TGTGCCAGCAGCGCTGACAGGGTAAACTATGGCTACACCTTC.

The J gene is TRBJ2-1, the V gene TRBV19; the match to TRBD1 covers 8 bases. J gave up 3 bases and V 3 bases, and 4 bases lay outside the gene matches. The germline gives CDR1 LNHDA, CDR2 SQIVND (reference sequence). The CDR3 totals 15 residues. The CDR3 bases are TGTGCCAGTAGTATCTCGGGGACAGGCTACAATGAGCAGTTCTTC. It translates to CASSISGTGYNEQFF. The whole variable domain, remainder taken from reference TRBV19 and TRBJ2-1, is DGGITQSPKYLFRKEGQNVTLSCEQNLNHDAMYWYRQDPGQGLRLIYYSQIVNDFQKGDIAEGYSVSREKKESFPLTVTSAQKNPTAFYLCASSISGTGYNEQFFGPGTRLTVL.